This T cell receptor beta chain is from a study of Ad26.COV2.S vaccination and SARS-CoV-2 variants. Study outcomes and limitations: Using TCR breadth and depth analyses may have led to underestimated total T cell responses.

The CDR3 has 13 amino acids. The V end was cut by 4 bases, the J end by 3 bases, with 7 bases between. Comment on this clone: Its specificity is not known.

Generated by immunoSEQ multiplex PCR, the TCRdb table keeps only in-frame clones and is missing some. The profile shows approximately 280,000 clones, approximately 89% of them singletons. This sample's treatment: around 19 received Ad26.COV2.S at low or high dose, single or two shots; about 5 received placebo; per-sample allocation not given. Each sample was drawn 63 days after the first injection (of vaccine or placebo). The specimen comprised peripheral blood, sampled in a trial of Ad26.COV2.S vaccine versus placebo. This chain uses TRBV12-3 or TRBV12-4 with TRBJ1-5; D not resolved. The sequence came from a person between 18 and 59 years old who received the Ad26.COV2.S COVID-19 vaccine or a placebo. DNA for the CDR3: TGTGCCAGCAGTTCCGCCTCCAATCAGCCCCAGCATTTT. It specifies CASSSASNQPQHF.